This is a list of T cell receptor beta chains from one sample in a study of shared clonotypes between healthy human individuals. Assay: immunoSEQ multiplex PCR; the TCRdb copy retains only in-frame clones and omits some. The sample holds roughly 1 million clones, approximately 80% seen once. The material sequenced was memory CD4+ T cells from PBMCs. These TCRs come from a man between 18 and 35 years old in good health. Some clones in this sample may be carry-over from other donors' samples. The CDR3 runs from the conserved cysteine through the conserved F or W. Fields, in order: J gene, clone size, V gene, D gene, CDR3 protein, CDR3 DNA. A D gene is named only where the DNA matches it firmly. The listing skips clone size in some rows; elsewhere it reads once, few, many or a size class.

>TRBJ1-2|once|TRBV6-1|TRBD1
CASRNGTGVYGYTF
TGTGCCAGCAGGAACGGGACAGGGGTCTATGGCTACACCTTC
>TRBJ2-1|many|TRBV25-1|-
CASSGPGRSLSYNEQFF
TGTGCCAGCAGTGGCCCGGGGAGAAGCCTATCCTACAATGAGCAGTTCTTC
>TRBJ1-5|-|TRBV29-1|TRBD1
CSVSGGSNQPQHF
TGCAGCGTTTCAGGGGGGAGCAATCAGCCCCAGCATTTT
>TRBJ2-5|-|TRBV6-1|-
CASSEPLKETQYF
TGTGCCAGCAGTGAACCTCTCAAGGAGACCCAGTACTTC
>TRBJ2-1|-|TRBV5-1|TRBD1
CASSLKTGGYNEQFF
TGCGCCAGCAGCTTGAAAACAGGGGGATACAATGAGCAGTTCTTC
>TRBJ2-5|-|TRBV19|-
CASSIGSAGAGETQYF
TGTGCCAGTAGTATAGGGTCGGCCGGAGCGGGCGAGACCCAGTACTTC
>TRBJ1-5|few|TRBV7-2|-
CASSLIPGGNQPQHF
TGTGCCAGCAGCCTCATTCCGGGAGGCAATCAGCCCCAGCATTTT
>TRBJ2-5|few|TRBV28|TRBD2
CASSLWTSGDQETQYF
TGTGCCAGCAGTTTATGGACTAGCGGAGACCAAGAGACCCAGTACTTC
>TRBJ1-3|-|TRBV28|-
CASIPTGTVLSGNTIYF
TGTGCCAGCATTCCAACCGGGACGGTACTCTCTGGAAACACCATATATTTT
>TRBJ1-1|-|TRBV7-3|TRBD1
CASSLEGANTEAFF
TGTGCCAGCAGCTTGGAGGGGGCAAACACTGAAGCTTTCTTT
>TRBJ2-1|-|TRBV15|-
CATSRVPYEQFF
TGTGCCACCAGCAGAGTCCCATATGAGCAGTTCTTC
>TRBJ2-3|-|TRBV21-1|-
CASKRPTADTQYF
TGTGCCAGCAAACGACCGACAGCAGATACGCAGTATTTT
>TRBJ2-3|-|TRBV5-8|-
CASSLDSTDTQYF
TGTGCCAGCAGCTTGGATTCGACAGATACGCAGTATTTT
>TRBJ1-2|-|TRBV7-9|-
CASSPDSIYGYTF
TGTGCCAGCAGCCCCGACAGCATTTATGGCTACACCTTC
>TRBJ2-5|-|TRBV9|-
CASSVEGQGVETQYF
TGTGCCAGCAGCGTAGAAGGGCAGGGAGTAGAGACCCAGTACTTC
>TRBJ2-5|few|TRBV10-3|TRBD1
CATRQGTGGKETQYF
TGTGCCACAAGACAGGGGACCGGAGGGAAAGAGACCCAGTACTTC
>TRBJ2-7|-|TRBV11-3|-
CASSLDRLAHEQYF
TGTGCCAGCAGCTTAGATCGGCTAGCCCACGAGCAGTACTTC
>TRBJ2-3|-|TRBV7-3|-
CASSYGPTSTDTQYF
TGTGCCAGCAGCTATGGGCCCACTAGCACAGATACGCAGTATTTT
>TRBJ2-7|-|TRBV28|-
CASSPRLYEQYF
TGTGCCAGCAGTCCCCGACTCTACGAGCAGTACTTC
>TRBJ1-3|-|TRBV4-1|-
CASSQDPSRNTIYF
TGCGCCAGCAGCCAAGATCCCTCGAGAAACACCATATATTTT
>TRBJ1-1|-|TRBV6-5|-
CASSYRGVEAFF
TGTGCCAGCAGTTACAGGGGAGTTGAAGCTTTCTTT
>TRBJ1-2|few|TRBV6-8|TRBD1
CASSTCTGGGRGYTF
TGTGCCAGCAGTACCTGTACAGGGGGCGGAAGGGGCTACACCTTC
>TRBJ2-1|-|TRBV14|TRBD2
CASSHQAGAFSEQFF
TGTGCCAGCAGCCACCAAGCGGGAGCGTTCAGTGAGCAGTTCTTC
>TRBJ2-3|once|TRBV5-1|TRBD1
CASSFSSGQSTDTQYF
TGCGCCAGCAGCTTCTCATCGGGACAGAGCACAGATACGCAGTATTTT
>TRBJ1-5|-|TRBV5-8|TRBD1
CASSLEPGGFSPQHF
TGTGCCAGCAGCTTGGAGCCAGGGGGTTTCTCGCCCCAGCATTTT
>TRBJ1-1|few|TRBV7-3|-
CASSSTGSSTEAFF
TGTGCCAGCAGCTCTACAGGGAGCAGCACTGAAGCTTTCTTT
>TRBJ2-3|-|TRBV28|-
CASSLLDTQYF
TGTGCCAGCAGTCTCTTGGATACGCAGTATTTT
>TRBJ2-3|-|TRBV29-1|TRBD1
CSVETGADTQYF
TGCAGCGTTGAGACAGGGGCAGATACGCAGTATTTT
>TRBJ2-7|-|TRBV19|TRBD1
CASSTGTVGSEQYF
TGTGCCAGTAGTACCGGGACAGTTGGGTCCGAGCAGTACTTC
>TRBJ1-1|-|TRBV12-5|-
CASGLGENTEAFF
TGTGCTAGTGGTTTGGGAGAGAACACTGAAGCTTTCTTT
>TRBJ2-7|once|TRBV5-5|TRBD2
CASSLMGLRYEQYF
TGTGCCAGCAGCTTGATGGGACTACGCTACGAGCAGTACTTC
>TRBJ2-7|-|TRBV20-1|-
CSARDLSEQYF
TGCAGTGCTAGAGATCTTTCCGAGCAGTACTTC
>TRBJ2-7|-|TRBV28|TRBD2
CASSPGTSLREQYF
TGTGCCAGCAGTCCCGGGACTAGTTTACGCGAGCAGTACTTC
>TRBJ2-7|-|TRBV9|TRBD1
CASSVGTGPYEQYF
TGTGCCAGCAGCGTCGGGACAGGGCCCTACGAGCAGTACTTC
>TRBJ1-5|-|TRBV28|TRBD1
CASSPRTGGRGNQPQHF
TGTGCCAGCAGTCCCCGGACAGGGGGCCGAGGCAATCAGCCCCAGCATTTT
>TRBJ2-3|-|TRBV9|TRBD2
CASSVVTSGGLDTQYF
TGTGCCAGCAGCGTAGTTACTAGCGGGGGTCTAGATACGCAGTATTTT